This note documents a single TCR beta chain sequence. This specimen belongs to a study of PD-1 blockade in classical Hodgkin lymphoma. V was pared by 7 bases and J by 12 bases, with 14 bases of the junction left unmatched. The CDR3 contains 15 residues. Germline lookup yields CDR1 LNHDA and CDR2 SQIVND (reference sequence). TCRdb's table, derived via immunoSEQ multiplex PCR, lists solely in-frame clones and lacks some. This table holds roughly 16,000 clones, about nine tenths found once. Time point noted: newly diagnosed, previously untreated cHL patient sample. Negative selection with magnetic separation was used to purify CD4+ T cells from thawed PBMCs.

The rearrangement uses TRBV19 and TRBJ2-1; 11 nucleotides agree with TRBD2. The sequenced material came from CD4+ T cells from blood. The clonotype originates from a human donor with classical Hodgkin lymphoma. CDR3 bases: TGTGCCAGTACCCTGACTAGCGGGAAAGGGGGGGGGCAGTTCTTC. This codes for CASTLTSGKGGGQFF.